The 17 T cell receptor beta chains presented below share a single source sample, sequenced in a study of cytomegalovirus exposure and HLA in healthy donors. PCR employed 60 Vbeta and 13 Jbeta primers. Sequenced by immunoSEQ multiplex PCR; TCRdb stores in-frame clones only, minus some. The sample lists 200,000 or so clones; approximately 70% were seen once. Sequencing input: PBMCs. The receptors originated from a man aged 35-49 years in good health and CMV-seropositive.

The rearrangement links TRBV5-6 to TRBJ2-6; D is uncertain. Germline values: CDR1 SGHDT, CDR2 YYEEEE. V lost 4 bases and J 9 bases, leaving 11 bases between the germline ends. The CDR3 has 13 residues. CDR3 in amino acids: CASSDLPGNVLTF. For the CDR3, the DNA is TGTGCCAGCAGCGATCTTCCGGGCAACGTCCTGACTTTC.

The chain carries TRBV19 and TRBJ1-3; 9 positions agree with TRBD1. Germline-derived CDR1 and CDR2 are LNHDA and SQIVND (reference sequence). V dropped 8 bases and J dropped 0; count of bases not matched to a gene: 2. The CDR3 consists of 14 residues. In nucleotides, the CDR3 is TGTGCCAGTGGGGACAGGGCCTCTGGAAACACCATATATTTT. This gives the protein CASGDRASGNTIYF.

About this clone itself: Other DNA sequences in the same sample also yield this CDR3. The chain couples TRBV5-1 to TRBJ1-1; D remains unclear. This CDR3 has 13 amino acids. Germline V CDR1 and CDR2: SGHRS, YFSETQ. V lost 0 bases, J lost 2 bases, and 5 bases lay in between. In nucleotides, the CDR3 is TGCGCCAGCAGCTTGGCAGGAAACACTGAAGCTTTCTTT. It translates to CASSLAGNTEAFF.

The gene calls are TRBV6-5 and TRBJ2-7, with TRBD1 matching over 9 bases. Germline V CDR1 and CDR2: MNHEY, SVGAGI. This CDR3 has 14 residues. The V segment lost 5 bases and the J segment 0 bases; nucleotides outside the gene matches: 2. CDR3 sequence (DNA): TGTGCCAGCAGTACGGGACAGGGCTCCTACGAGCAGTACTTC. Its protein product is CASSTGQGSYEQYF.

This clone has only a few counts. This chain uses TRBV2 with TRBJ2-5; 9 bases are shared with TRBD1. The J call is doubtful: the DNA matches TRBJ2-7 better. The length of the CDR3 is 16 residues. CDR1 SNHLY and CDR2 FYNNEI come from the germline V gene. CDR3 region: CASSDPQGASSYEQYF. In nucleotides, the CDR3 is TGTGCCAGCAGTGACCCACAGGGGGCCAGCTCCTACGAGCAGTACTTC.

V gene TRBV6-1 combines with J gene TRBJ1-1; 8 bases agree with TRBD1. J lost 1 base, V lost 6 bases, and 7 bases had no gene match. Germline CDR1 is MNHNS and CDR2 is SASEGT. CDR3 size: 15 residues. CDR3 amino acids: CASSKRTGKNTEAFF. Here the CDR3 DNA reads TGTGCCAGCAGCAAGAGGACAGGGAAGAACACTGAAGCTTTCTTT.

The rearrangement links TRBV2 to TRBJ2-5; no clear D gene. The V gene's germline CDR1 is SNHLY and CDR2 FYNNEI. Trimming left V 4 bases short and J 1 base short, with 10 bases between. The CDR3 runs to 14 residues. DNA of the CDR3: TGTGCCAGCAGTGTCGATTGGGCCCAAGAGACCCAGTACTTC. Protein sequence: CASSVDWAQETQYF.

In its sample, this clone was seen once. V gene TRBV5-4 combines with J gene TRBJ1-1, with unresolved D. The CDR3 is 12 residues long. Germline V gene data show CDR1 as SGHNT and CDR2 as YYREEE (reference sequence). V was trimmed by 1 base and J by 2 bases, leaving 3 bases between them. Here the CDR3 reads CASSLINTEAFF. The CDR3, as DNA: TGTGCCAGCAGCTTGATAAACACTGAAGCTTTCTTT.

This clone was detected once. The genes are TRBV5-1 and TRBJ2-7; D possibly corresponds to TRBD1 (5 bases). The CDR3 length is 14 residues. Germline loops: CDR1 SGHRS, CDR2 YFSETQ. Deletions cut 3 bases from V and 9 bases from J, with 19 bases between. Here the CDR3 DNA reads TGCGCCAGCAGCTCTCAGGGTACCGAATATGGGCAGTACTTC. This gives the protein CASSSQGTEYGQYF.

V gene TRBV19 combines with J gene TRBJ1-2; 9 bases agree with TRBD1. V shed 7 bases, J shed 5 bases, and the junction held 14 bases outside the gene matches. The CDR3 has 16 amino acids. Germline loops: CDR1 LNHDA, CDR2 SQIVND (reference sequence). CDR3 sequence reads: CASKPSGTGNGYGYTF. The CDR3 nucleotides read TGTGCCAGTAAGCCATCCGGGACAGGGAATGGGTATGGCTACACCTTC.

The chain joins TRBV5-1 to TRBJ2-5; 7 bases fit TRBD2. The CDR3 consists of 15 residues. The trim removed 1 base at V and 1 base at J, leaving 4 bases unmatched. The germline gives CDR1 SGHRS, CDR2 YFSETQ. The CDR3 DNA sequence: TGCGCCAGCAGCTTGTTGGGGACTACCCAAGAGACCCAGTACTTC. Translating gives CASSLLGTTQETQYF.

A few counts support this clone. This sequence joins TRBV6-5 and TRBJ2-5; D perhaps matches TRBD1 (6 bases). CDR1 and CDR2 (germline): MNHEY, SVGAGI. The V end lost 6 bases, the J end lost 4 bases, and 15 bases lay between the germline ends. The CDR3 loop spans 14 amino acids. CDR3 amino acids: CASRGGKGAETQYF. The CDR3 DNA follows: TGTGCCAGCAGAGGGGGAAAAGGGGCAGAGACCCAGTACTTC.

This clone appeared once. The V and J genes are TRBV2 and TRBJ2-3; no definite D call. Germline CDR1 is SNHLY and CDR2 is FYNNEI. Trimming removed 8 bases at V and 4 bases at J, with 13 bases between. CDR3 length: 13 amino acids. The CDR3 region has the DNA TGTGCCAGCGAAGAAGTTCGGGCAGATACGCAGTATTTT. Its protein product is CASEEVRADTQYF.

This clone has only a few counts. V gene TRBV5-1 combines with J gene TRBJ1-1, with a tentative D call TRBD1 (6 bases). Trimming took off 3 bases at V and 3 bases at J, with 12 bases between the two ends. Germline CDR1 and CDR2: SGHRS and YFSETQ. This CDR3 is 14 amino acids long. CDR3 protein: CASSSRGEHTEAFF. The CDR3 bases are TGCGCCAGCAGCTCCAGGGGTGAGCACACTGAAGCTTTCTTT.

The chain links TRBV6-5 to TRBJ2-2; 7 positions agree with TRBD1. V was clipped by 5 bases and J by 4 bases; unmatched bases: 7. There are 15 residues in the CDR3. Per the germline V gene, CDR1 is MNHEY and CDR2 is SVGAGI. The CDR3 here is CASSPGQLTTGELFF. DNA for the CDR3: TGTGCCAGCAGTCCGGGACAGCTTACCACCGGGGAGCTGTTTTTT.

The V gene is TRBV5-6, the J gene TRBJ2-3; tentative D call: TRBD2 (5 bases). Per the germline V gene, CDR1 is SGHDT and CDR2 is YYEEEE. This CDR3 region has 15 residues. Deletions cut 2 bases from V and 2 bases from J, with 12 bases between. CDR3 region: CASSFRRGSTDTQYF. The CDR3 coding sequence is TGTGCCAGCAGCTTTAGACGGGGATCCACAGATACGCAGTATTTT. Combining the CDR3 with reference TRBV5-6 and TRBJ2-3 gives the whole variable domain DAGVTQSPTHLIKTRGQQVTLRCSPKSGHDTVSWYQQALGQGPQFIFQYYEEEERQRGNFPDRFSGHQFPNYSSELNVNALLLGDSALYLCASSFRRGSTDTQYFGPGTRLTVL.

The table lists this clone with a few counts. V gene TRBV19 combines with J gene TRBJ1-2; D may be TRBD1 (5 bases). V gave up 4 bases and J gave up 4 bases, with 19 bases separating them. The length of the CDR3 is 16 residues. Germline V gives CDR1 LNHDA, CDR2 SQIVND (reference sequence). The CDR3 bases are TGTGCCAGTAGTAAACAAATCGCCGGAGGGGCCTATGGCTACACCTTC. This codes for CASSKQIAGGAYGYTF. Full variable domain (missing parts from reference TRBV19 and TRBJ1-2): DGGITQSPKYLFRKEGQNVTLSCEQNLNHDAMYWYRQDPGQGLRLIYYSQIVNDFQKGDIAEGYSVSREKKESFPLTVTSAQKNPTAFYLCASSKQIAGGAYGYTFGSGTRLTVV.